The rows below give T cell receptor beta chains drawn from one sample of a study of cytomegalovirus exposure and HLA in healthy donors. Clones were sequenced by immunoSEQ multiplex PCR, and TCRdb holds only the in-frame ones, with some missing. The sample holds 110,000 or so clones, around 68% seen once. Sequenced sample: PBMCs. These receptors originate from a woman aged 40-49 years in good health and CMV-seropositive. The CDR3 runs from the conserved cysteine through the conserved F or W. The D gene is left open where the match is weak. Expanded clones are given a class, and other clones once, few, many or no size at all.

D gene,V gene,J gene,clone size,CDR3 length,CDR3 protein
-,TRBV5-1,TRBJ2-7,-,14,CASSLLEGAYEQYF
TRBD2,TRBV12-5,TRBJ2-7,few,20,CASGLVSKDTTRLAGYEQYF
-,TRBV19,TRBJ1-2,-,14,CASSIPGGYDGYTF
-,TRBV4-3,TRBJ2-7,-,15,CASSQDLGGAREQYF
TRBD1,TRBV4-3,TRBJ1-2,-,15,CASRAGQDVAYGYTF
TRBD1,TRBV4-3,TRBJ1-2,once,14,CASKHRGDNYGYTF
-,TRBV7-9,TRBJ1-4,-,13,CASSLAGGEKLFF
TRBD2,TRBV7-2,TRBJ2-7,-,18,CASSSPGLAGAPSYEQYF
TRBD1,TRBV11-1,TRBJ2-7,-,16,CASSIKGQVSSYEQYF
-,TRBV2,TRBJ2-7,-,18,CASSEWSASFPPTGEQYF
TRBD1,TRBV7-9,TRBJ2-3,-,15,CASSLGQGALDTQYF
TRBD1,TRBV6-1,TRBJ1-5,-,16,CASSARLTGGRQPQHF
-,TRBV5-1,TRBJ2-2,-,14,CASSLASGTGELFF
TRBD1,TRBV6-1,TRBJ2-3,-,18,CASSERSWTGGPADTQYF
-,TRBV5-1,TRBJ1-2,-,14,CASSLDTEGFGYTF
TRBD1,TRBV2,TRBJ1-5,-,18,CASSERSGFRDSTQPQHF
TRBD2,TRBV11-1,TRBJ2-7,-,17,CASSSMGLAGRGYEQYF
-,TRBV6-5,TRBJ1-6,-,13,CASTQGRASPLHF
-,TRBV10-2,TRBJ2-7,-,17,CASSEGAWGRASYEQYF
TRBD2,TRBV27,TRBJ2-2,-,17,CASSLFAASGRIGELFF
TRBD2,TRBV4-2,TRBJ2-1,-,16,CASSQAAGGRHDEQFF
TRBD1,TRBV4-3,TRBJ2-7,-,15,CASSQATGVSYEQYF
TRBD1,TRBV9,TRBJ1-3,-,14,CASSVRSGGHTIYF
-,TRBV4-1,TRBJ1-2,-,16,CASSQGGGGSNYGYTF
TRBD1,TRBV15,TRBJ2-1,few,15,CATSRPGQNYNEQFF
TRBD2,TRBV29-1,TRBJ2-3,-,14,CSVKGTSGTDTQYF
-,TRBV7-3,TRBJ1-2,-,15,CASSFDGTPLGGYTF
-,TRBV21-1,TRBJ2-5,few,13,CASSKGGKETQYF
-,TRBV15,TRBJ1-4,once,14,CATMNRAPGEKLFF
TRBD1,TRBV7-6,TRBJ1-1,-,15,CASSLSGQGATEAFF
-,TRBV30,TRBJ1-1,-,12,CAWSVTGTEAFF
-,TRBV29-1,TRBJ2-7,-,12,CSVEDRLYEQYF